The clone carrying this T cell receptor beta chain was found once. The record originates from a study of radiotherapy plus CTLA-4 blockade in lung cancer. CDR3 length: 15 residues. CDR1 is MGHRA and CDR2 is YSYEKL in the germline V gene. The J segment lost 1 base and the V segment lost 5 bases, leaving 3 bases of the junction unmatched. Method: immunoSEQ multiplex PCR; TCRdb's copy keeps in-frame clones and lacks some. The sample lists fewer than 40,000 clones, more than 70% seen once, with around 22% in the top ten. The sequence came from a human donor with non-small cell lung cancer that progressed on radiotherapy plus ipilimumab. Sequencing used peripheral blood, obtained from a patient treated with radiotherapy plus ipilimumab. This chain links TRBV4-1 with TRBJ2-3; TRBD2 matches at 10 bases. Here the CDR3 reads CASSSSGGGTDTQYF. CDR3 DNA: TGCGCCAGCAGCTCCAGCGGGGGGGGCACAGATACGCAGTATTTT.